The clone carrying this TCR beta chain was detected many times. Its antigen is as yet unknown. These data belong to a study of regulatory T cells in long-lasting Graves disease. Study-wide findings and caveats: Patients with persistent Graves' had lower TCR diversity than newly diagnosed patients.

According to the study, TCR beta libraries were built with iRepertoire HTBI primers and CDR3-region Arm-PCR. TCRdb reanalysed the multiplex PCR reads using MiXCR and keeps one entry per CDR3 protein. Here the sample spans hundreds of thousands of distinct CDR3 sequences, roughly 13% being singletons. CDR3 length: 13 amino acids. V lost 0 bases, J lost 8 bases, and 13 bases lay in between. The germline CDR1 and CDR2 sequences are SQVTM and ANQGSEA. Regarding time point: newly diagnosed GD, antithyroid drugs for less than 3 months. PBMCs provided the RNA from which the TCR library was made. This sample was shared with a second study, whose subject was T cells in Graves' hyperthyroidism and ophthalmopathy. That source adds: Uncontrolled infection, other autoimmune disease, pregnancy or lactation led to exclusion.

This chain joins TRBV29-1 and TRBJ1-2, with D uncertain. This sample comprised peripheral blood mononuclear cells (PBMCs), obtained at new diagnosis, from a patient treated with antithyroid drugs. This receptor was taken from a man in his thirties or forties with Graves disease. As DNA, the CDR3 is TGCAGCGTTGAAGACAAAACTGGGATGGGCTACACCTTC. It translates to CSVEDKTGMGYTF.